The entry that follows covers one T cell receptor beta chain sequence. Antigen specificity is unknown. The source of the sample is a study of cytomegalovirus exposure and HLA in healthy donors. As for the study in general: T cells numbering around 180 million yielded fewer than 140 million unique TCR beta sequences in an earlier analysis. Notes on the study in general: Beyond CMV serostatus, there was no information to go on about immune exposure.

Germline CDR1 reads SGHNT; CDR2 reads YYREEE (reference sequence). The CDR3 is 13 residues long. V gave up 4 bases and J gave up 4 bases, with 9 bases separating them. This PCR relied on a set of 60 Vbeta primers and 13 Jbeta primers. The protocol was immunoSEQ multiplex PCR, while the TCRdb copy is restricted to in-frame clones and leaves out a portion. The sample lists approximately 180,000 clones; about 69% were seen once. The chain uses TRBV5-4 and TRBJ2-1; D is possibly TRBD1 (5 bases). What was sequenced was PBMCs. The clonotype originates from a male donor in good health and CMV-seronegative. CDR3 amino acids: CASSRGFYNEQFF. As DNA, the CDR3 is TGTGCCAGCAGCAGGGGATTTTACAATGAGCAGTTCTTC.